This passage covers 31 T cell receptor beta chains from one sample sequenced in a study of OX40 agonist ivuxolimab in advanced cancers. Data came from immunoSEQ multiplex PCR; TCRdb stores just in-frame clones and leaves some out. This table holds tens of thousands of clones, approximately 91% found once. This material consisted of CD4+ or CD8+ T cells sorted from blood, taken in a trial of the OX40 agonist ivuxolimab. The receptors come from an adult with an advanced solid tumor such as melanoma, head and neck, liver or kidney cancer.

The sample holds one count of this clone. The chain is built from TRBV9 and TRBJ1-6; perhaps TRBD1 as D (5 bases). Germline lookup yields CDR1 SGDLS and CDR2 YYNGEE. This CDR3 is built from 13 residues. V lost 0 bases, J lost 10 bases, and 8 bases lay in between. CDR3 coding DNA: TGTGCCAGCAGCGTAGAACAGGACTCACCCCTCCACTTT. Translated: CASSVEQDSPLHF.

The chain employs TRBV13 and TRBJ2-1; TRBD2 matches 8 bases. The junction had 6 bases not matched to a gene; V was cut back by 3 bases and J by 8 bases. The CDR3 is 14 amino acids. Germline lookup yields CDR1 PRHDT and CDR2 FYEKMQ (reference sequence). The CDR3 loop is CASSLGGRNDEQFF. DNA for the CDR3: TGTGCCAGCAGCTTGGGCGGGAGGAACGATGAGCAGTTCTTC.

The genes are TRBV5-1 and TRBJ2-1; 9 bases agree with TRBD2. V dropped 2 bases and J dropped 6; count of bases not matched to a gene: 6. Germline V lookup: CDR1 SGHRS, CDR2 YFSETQ. This CDR3 has 15 residues. In DNA, the CDR3 is TGCGCCAGCAGCTTTAGCGGGGGAAGTCGCAATGAGCAGTTCTTC. Translating it yields CASSFSGGSRNEQFF.

V is TRBV30 and J is TRBJ2-7, with D unclear. V was trimmed by 5 bases and J by 0 bases, leaving 8 bases between them. The CDR3 extends over 12 amino acids. From germline, CDR1 is GTSNPN and CDR2 SVGIG (reference sequence). In DNA form, the CDR3 reads TGTGCCTGGGGACGGAGCTCCTACGAGCAGTACTTC. This encodes CAWGRSSYEQYF.

Note on this clone: The same CDR3 is also encoded by other DNA sequences in this sample. The chain recombines TRBV5-1 with TRBJ2-1; 7 positions match TRBD2. Germline loops: CDR1 SGHRS, CDR2 YFSETQ. Unmatched junction bases numbered 3, after V lost 0 bases and J lost 0 bases. The length of the CDR3 is 16 residues. CDR3 protein: CASSLDPGGSYNEQFF. CDR3 DNA sequence: TGCGCCAGCAGCTTGGACCCGGGAGGCTCCTACAATGAGCAGTTCTTC. Using reference TRBV5-1 and TRBJ2-1 for the parts outside the CDR3, the full variable domain is KAGVTQTPRYLIKTRGQQVTLSCSPISGHRSVSWYQQTPGQGLQFLFEYFSETQRNKGNFPGRFSGRQFSNSRSEMNVSTLELGDSALYLCASSLDPGGSYNEQFFGPGTRLTVL.

The V call is TRBV7-2, the J call TRBJ2-3, with D unclear. The CDR3 contains 16 residues. The V end was cut by 5 bases, the J end by 0 bases, with 15 bases between. Germline V lookup: CDR1 SGHTA, CDR2 FQGNSA. The CDR3 is CASSHRESRSTDTQYF. Here the CDR3 DNA reads TGTGCCAGCAGCCACCGAGAAAGCCGAAGCACAGATACGCAGTATTTT.

The chain has TRBV27 and TRBJ2-7; 10 bases line up with TRBD2. The germline V gene encodes CDR1 MNHEY and CDR2 SMNVEV (reference sequence). V lost 4 bases and J lost 4; bases outside the gene matches: 4. This CDR3 has 14 amino acids. The CDR3 DNA is TGTGCCAGCAGTTCAGCGGGAGGGAGGTACGAGCAGTACTTC. This sequence encodes CASSSAGGRYEQYF.

The rearrangement joins TRBV5-4 to TRBJ2-1, with D possibly being TRBD2 (6 bases). CDR3 length: 17 residues. Trimming left V 4 bases short and J 5 bases short, with 22 bases between. Germline V gives CDR1 SGHNT, CDR2 YYREEE (reference sequence). The CDR3 sequence: CASSPGGRLVADNEQFF. The CDR3 DNA follows: TGTGCCAGCAGCCCCGGGGGTAGGCTTGTAGCGGACAATGAGCAGTTCTTC. The full variable domain, completed using reference TRBV5-4 and TRBJ2-1, is ETGVTQSPTHLIKTRGQQVTLRCSSQSGHNTVSWYQQALGQGPQFIFQYYREEENGRGNFPPRFSGLQFPNYSSELNVNALELDDSALYLCASSPGGRLVADNEQFFGPGTRLTVL.

The chain combines TRBV15 with TRBJ2-7, with 11 bases that match TRBD1. Trimming took 0 bases from V and 4 from J; bases not matched to a gene: 11. CDR1 is LNHNV, CDR2 YYDKDF, per germline (reference sequence). The CDR3 spans 18 residues. Here the CDR3 DNA reads TGTGCCACCAGCAGAGATTCGCCCTCCGGGACAGGGGGATACGAGCAGTACTTC. It codes for CATSRDSPSGTGGYEQYF.

The gene calls are TRBV30 and TRBJ1-1; 11 bases are a match to TRBD1. After removal of 3 bases from V and 4 bases from J, the junction contained 7 bases not matched to a gene. The CDR3 loop spans 15 amino acids. Germline V gene data show CDR1 as GTSNPN and CDR2 as SVGIG (reference sequence). In DNA form, the CDR3 reads TGTGCCTGGAGCCGGACAGGGGGCAAGGGCACTGAAGCTTTCTTT. Translating gives CAWSRTGGKGTEAFF. Combining the CDR3 with reference TRBV30 and TRBJ1-1 gives the whole variable domain SQTIHQWPATLVQPVGSPLSLECTVEGTSNPNLYWYRQAAGRGLQLLFYSVGIGQISSEVPQNLSASRPQDRQFILSSKKLLLSDSGFYLCAWSRTGGKGTEAFFGQGTRLTVV.

This rearrangement joins TRBV10-1 to TRBJ2-1, with TRBD1 matching over 9 bases. CDR1 is WNHNN and CDR2 is SYGVQD in the germline V gene (reference sequence). The CDR3 is 15 residues long. Trimming cost V 4 bases and J 2 bases; bases outside gene matches: 3. In nucleotides, the CDR3 is TGCGCCAGCAGTGGAACAGGGGGCCCCTACAATGAGCAGTTCTTC. Its protein product is CASSGTGGPYNEQFF.

The chain is built from TRBV2 and TRBJ2-5, with D unclear. Germline lookup yields CDR1 SNHLY and CDR2 FYNNEI. Trimming cost V 7 bases and J 2 bases, with 11 bases left between them. This CDR3 has 13 amino acids. CDR3 in DNA: TGTGCCAGCACGCTAGAGTTACAAGAGACCCAGTACTTC. Protein product: CASTLELQETQYF.

The V and J genes are TRBV6-5 and TRBJ2-7; 9 bases are a match to TRBD2. After removal of 5 bases from V and 0 bases from J, the junction contained 2 bases not matched to a gene. The CDR3 loop spans 14 amino acids. Germline CDR1 is MNHEY and CDR2 is SVGAGI. The CDR3 is CASSLAGSSYEQYF. CDR3 DNA: TGTGCCAGCAGTCTAGCGGGGAGCTCCTACGAGCAGTACTTC.

V and J are TRBV2 and TRBJ1-3, with 8 bases that match TRBD1. Germline values: CDR1 SNHLY, CDR2 FYNNEI. V trimming: 6 bases; J trimming: 3 bases; junction bases outside the gene matches: 7. This CDR3 region has 15 residues. CDR3 region: CASRDRDRFGNTIYF. The CDR3, as DNA: TGTGCCAGCAGGGACAGGGATCGCTTTGGAAACACCATATATTTT. The variable domain in full, with the rest retrieved from reference TRBV2 and TRBJ1-3, is EPEVTQTPSHQVTQMGQEVILRCVPISNHLYFYWYRQILGQKVEFLVSFYNNEISEKSEIFDDQFSVERPDGSNFTLKIRSTKLEDSAMYFCASRDRDRFGNTIYFGEGSWLTVV.

This clone was picked up one time. This chain uses TRBV5-5 with TRBJ1-5, with D possibly TRBD1 on 5 matching bases. V was trimmed by 0 bases and J by 4 bases, leaving 14 bases between them. Germline assignment: CDR1 SGHKS and CDR2 YYEKEE (reference sequence). The CDR3 extends over 16 amino acids. CDR3 region: CASSLAPVGQNQPQHF. The CDR3 DNA sequence: TGTGCCAGCAGCTTGGCCCCCGTGGGGCAAAATCAGCCCCAGCATTTT.

This chain connects TRBV10-3 to TRBJ2-7; TRBD2 matches 7 bases. Per germline, CDR1 ENHRY and CDR2 SYGVKD. The CDR3 sequence is 18 residues long. The J segment lost 0 bases and the V segment lost 0 bases, leaving 11 bases of the junction unmatched. The CDR3 loop reads CAISESRGEGGSSYEQYF. In DNA form, the CDR3 reads TGTGCCATCAGTGAGTCGAGGGGAGAAGGCGGGAGCTCCTACGAGCAGTACTTC.

This chain connects TRBV18 to TRBJ1-1, with D perhaps TRBD1 (5 bases). The CDR3 loop spans 17 amino acids. The germline gives CDR1 KGHSH, CDR2 LQKENI. Between the trimmed V and J ends, which lost 2 bases and 1 base, there was a span of 17 bases. Here the CDR3 reads CASSPRITVGTNTEAFF. Here the CDR3 DNA reads TGTGCCAGCTCACCAAGGATCACTGTGGGGACGAACACTGAAGCTTTCTTT. Using reference TRBV18 and TRBJ1-1 for the parts outside the CDR3, the full variable domain is NAGVMQNPRHLVRRRGQEARLRCSPMKGHSHVYWYRQLPEEGLKFMVYLQKENIIDESGMPKERFSAEFPKEGPSILRIQQVVRGDSAAYFCASSPRITVGTNTEAFFGQGTRLTVV.

The chain combines TRBV5-8 with TRBJ2-2; TRBD1 matches at 7 bases. The V gene end was trimmed by 0 bases and the J gene end by 6 bases; junction bases not matched to a gene: 8. From germline, CDR1 is SGHTS and CDR2 YDEGEE. This CDR3 has 16 residues. CDR3 region: CASSLEGQRFAGELFF. The CDR3, as DNA: TGTGCCAGCAGCTTGGAGGGACAGAGGTTCGCCGGGGAGCTGTTTTTT.

V is TRBV5-6 and J is TRBJ2-5, with 12 bases fitting TRBD1. The CDR3 is 18 residues long. Germline CDR1 reads SGHDT; CDR2 reads YYEEEE. V lost 0 bases, J lost 5 bases, and 11 bases stayed unmatched. The CDR3 here is CASSLAASGTGGTETQYF. For the CDR3, the DNA is TGTGCCAGCAGCTTGGCCGCTTCCGGGACAGGGGGCACGGAGACCCAGTACTTC.

The genes are TRBV28 and TRBJ2-1; D not resolved. Deletions cut 6 bases from V and 16 bases from J, with 19 bases between. CDR1 and CDR2 from the germline V gene are MDHEN and SYDVKM. This CDR3 region has 12 residues. CDR3 sequence: CASRILAGNEFF. CDR3 DNA: TGTGCCAGCAGGATCTTAGCAGGAAATGAATTCTTC.

CDR3 DNA sequence: TGTGCCACCTCGTTTGGTCGGGCGAACACCGGGGAGCTGTTTTTT. The encoded protein is CATSFGRANTGELFF. The chain combines TRBV6-5 with TRBJ2-2, with no clear D. Trimming cost V 10 bases and J 0 bases, with 15 bases left between them. The length of the CDR3 is 15 residues. The germline V gene encodes CDR1 MNHEY and CDR2 SVGAGI.

This sequence joins TRBV19 and TRBJ1-2; the D is unclear. The V end lost 0 bases, the J end lost 2 bases, and 13 bases lay between the germline ends. The germline V gene has CDR1 LNHDA and CDR2 SQIVND (reference sequence). The CDR3 has 16 amino acids. The CDR3 bases are TGTGCCAGTAGTATAGATCCTAAACGGAGCAACTATGGCTACACCTTC. Residues: CASSIDPKRSNYGYTF.

The chain is built from TRBV10-2 and TRBJ1-3; 7 nucleotides line up with TRBD1. CDR3 size: 15 residues. J gave up 4 bases and V 5 bases, and 8 bases lay outside the gene matches. Germline values: CDR1 WSHSY, CDR2 SAAADI. CDR3 region: CASSLTGSAGNTIYF. The CDR3 nucleotides read TGCGCCAGCAGTTTGACAGGGTCGGCGGGAAACACCATATATTTT.

The rearrangement links TRBV18 to TRBJ2-5; tentatively, D is TRBD1 or TRBD2 (5 bases each). Germline V gives CDR1 KGHSH, CDR2 LQKENI. Trimming shortened V by 3 bases and J by 4 bases, and 12 bases separated the two germline ends. The CDR3 sequence is 14 residues long. Written as DNA, the CDR3 is TGTGCCAGCTCACCGGGGGTTTGGGGAGAGACCCAGTACTTC. This sequence encodes CASSPGVWGETQYF.

The DNA for the CDR3 is TGTGCCAGCAGCCAAGGCCAGAGCACAGATACGCAGTATTTT. Translation: CASSQGQSTDTQYF. This chain links TRBV5-4 with TRBJ2-3; D gene unclear. The CDR3 totals 14 residues. Between the trimmed V and J ends, which lost 4 bases and 0 bases, there was a span of 9 bases. Germline values: CDR1 SGHNT, CDR2 YYREEE (reference sequence).

The chain has TRBV4-3 and TRBJ2-1, with TRBD2 matching 9 bases. CDR1 and CDR2 (germline): LGHNA, YSLEER. After removal of 1 base from V and 2 bases from J, the junction contained 6 bases not matched to a gene. The CDR3 is 17 residues long. The CDR3 sequence is CASSQVGAGGPYNEQFF. The CDR3 bases are TGCGCCAGCAGCCAAGTAGGTGCGGGAGGGCCCTACAATGAGCAGTTCTTC.

The chain carries TRBV5-1 and TRBJ1-2, with 9 bases fitting TRBD1. This CDR3 is built from 16 residues. The germline gives CDR1 SGHRS, CDR2 YFSETQ. Trimming at V came to 3 bases and at J to 4 bases, leaving 10 bases not matched to a gene. The CDR3 is CASSSQRTGASYGYTF. In nucleotides, the CDR3 is TGCGCCAGCAGCTCACAAAGGACAGGGGCAAGCTATGGCTACACCTTC. Complete variable domain (other parts from reference TRBV5-1 and TRBJ1-2): KAGVTQTPRYLIKTRGQQVTLSCSPISGHRSVSWYQQTPGQGLQFLFEYFSETQRNKGNFPGRFSGRQFSNSRSEMNVSTLELGDSALYLCASSSQRTGASYGYTFGSGTRLTVV.

The chain links TRBV2 to TRBJ1-5; D is unresolved. The CDR3 length is 15 residues. V lost 8 bases to trimming and J lost 0 bases, with 14 bases between them. Looked up from germline, CDR1 is SNHLY and CDR2 is FYNNEI. This CDR3 reads CASQAAEVSNQPQHF. CDR3 in DNA: TGTGCCAGCCAAGCGGCAGAGGTTAGCAATCAGCCCCAGCATTTT.

The table lists this clone with a count of one. This chain links TRBV11-3 with TRBJ1-1; maybe TRBD1 (5 bases). V was shortened by 5 bases and J by 13 bases, with 26 bases between the two germline ends. This CDR3 has 15 amino acids. Germline values: CDR1 SGHNT, CDR2 YENEEA. DNA of the CDR3: TGTGCCAGCAGCCCCAGTGTAGGGGAAGCCGTGCACGGTTTCTTT. Translated: CASSPSVGEAVHGFF.

The chain employs TRBV15 and TRBJ2-7; 11 positions agree with TRBD2. Trimming cost V 1 base and J 2 bases; bases outside gene matches: 1. CDR1 is LNHNV and CDR2 is YYDKDF in the germline V gene (reference sequence). The CDR3 consists of 15 residues. The CDR3 DNA sequence: TGTGCCACCAGCAGAGTGACTAGCGGGACCTACGAGCAGTACTTC. Translating gives CATSRVTSGTYEQYF.

The chain is built from TRBV29-1 and TRBJ1-2; 8 nucleotides line up with TRBD1. This CDR3 comprises 13 residues. The trim removed 2 bases at V and 3 bases at J, leaving 2 bases unmatched. Germline V gene data show CDR1 as SQVTM and CDR2 as ANQGSEA. DNA of the CDR3: TGCAGCGTTGAAAACAGGGGGGACTATGGCTACACCTTC. Protein product: CSVENRGDYGYTF.